This is a list of T cell receptor beta chains from one sample in a study of regulatory T cells in long-lasting Graves disease. A single record per CDR3 protein comes from TCRdb applying MiXCR to the multiplex PCR reads. The sample has approximately 210,000 distinct CDR3 sequences, around 19% seen once. The sample consisted of peripheral blood mononuclear cells (PBMCs), taken at new diagnosis, from a patient treated with antithyroid drugs. Receptors originate from a female donor with Graves disease. Both conserved end residues are part of each CDR3. D genes are given only for firm matches. Rows give clone size only sometimes, using once, few, many, or a class for an expanded clone.

d_call,clone_size,v_call,j_call,cdr3_aa,cdr3_nt
TRBD1,many,TRBV6-1,TRBJ2-7,CASSEDSGTGPSEQYF,TGTGCCAGCAGTGAAGATTCCGGGACAGGGCCATCCGAGCAGTACTTC
TRBD1,many,TRBV6-2/TRBV6-3,TRBJ1-5,CASSYYPGTGANQPQHF,TGTGCCAGCAGTTACTATCCCGGGACAGGGGCCAATCAGCCCCAGCATTTT
TRBD2,many,TRBV7-2,TRBJ2-3,CASSSGLAGGLISTDTQYF,TGTGCCAGCAGCAGCGGACTAGCGGGAGGGTTGATTAGCACAGATACGCAGTATTTT
TRBD2,many,TRBV15,TRBJ2-1,CATSRGGSYNEQFF,TGTGCCACCAGCAGAGGCGGGAGTTACAATGAGCAGTTCTTC
-,many,TRBV19,TRBJ2-6,CASSDRRSSGANVLTF,TGTGCCAGTAGTGACCGACGGAGCTCTGGGGCCAACGTCCTGACTTTC
TRBD2,many,TRBV7-2,TRBJ2-1,CASSDGLAGDSKFF,TGTGCCAGCAGCGACGGACTAGCGGGAGATTCTAAGTTCTTC
-,many,TRBV27,TRBJ2-1,CASRARTGYNEQFF,TGTGCCAGCAGGGCGCGAACAGGCTACAATGAGCAGTTCTTC
-,many,TRBV9,TRBJ1-3,CASSVEGYSGNTIYF,TGTGCCAGCAGCGTAGAGGGGTACTCTGGAAACACCATATATTTT
-,many,TRBV6-5,TRBJ1-5,CASSYSRGGNQPQHF,TGTGCCAGCAGTTACTCTCGGGGGGGCAATCAGCCCCAGCATTTT
-,many,TRBV20-1,TRBJ1-1,CSARDRLQVSWNTEAFF,TGCAGTGCTAGAGATCGGTTACAGGTTTCTTGGAACACTGAAGCTTTCTTT
-,few,TRBV6-1,TRBJ1-2,CASRRGLWEDYGYTF,TGTGCCAGCAGGCGGGGACTGTGGGAAGATTATGGCTACACCTTC
TRBD1,many,TRBV7-9,TRBJ1-2,CASSLNVGRGQGAHGYTF,TGTGCCAGCAGCCTCAATGTGGGACGAGGTCAGGGGGCGCATGGCTACACCTTC
-,many,TRBV2,TRBJ2-5,CASSDFGGAGETQYF,TGTGCCAGCAGTGATTTCGGAGGGGCAGGAGAGACCCAGTACTTC
-,few,TRBV10-1,TRBJ2-7,CASSESRRKAYEQYF,TGCGCCAGCAGTGAGTCGAGAAGGAAGGCCTACGAGCAGTACTTC
TRBD1,many,TRBV5-5,TRBJ2-1,CASRPAGQGTSRQFF,TGTGCCAGCAGACCGGCGGGACAGGGGACGTCGCGTCAGTTCTTC
-,many,TRBV10-3,TRBJ2-7,CAISRSGADSSYEQYF,TGTGCCATCAGCAGAAGCGGAGCAGACAGCTCCTACGAGCAGTACTTC
-,few,TRBV4-2,TRBJ2-5,CASSQRQSPQETQYF,TGTGCCAGCAGCCAGAGACAGAGTCCCCAAGAGACCCAGTACTTC
-,many,TRBV7-2,TRBJ2-7,CASSLSWGFIYEQYF,TGTGCCAGCAGCCTGTCGTGGGGGTTCATCTACGAGCAGTACTTC
-,many,TRBV28,TRBJ1-3,CASSPTLSGNTIYF,TGTGCCAGCAGCCCGACCCTCTCTGGAAACACCATATATTTT
-,many,TRBV5-5,TRBJ2-2,CASSFGTGELFF,TGTGCCAGCAGTTTCGGGACCGGGGAGCTGTTTTTT
-,many,TRBV7-9,TRBJ2-2,CASSLSGNTGELFF,TGTGCCAGCAGCTTATCAGGGAATACCGGGGAGCTGTTTTTT
TRBD2,many,TRBV11-2,TRBJ2-5,CASSLLAGWEETQYF,TGTGCCAGCAGCCTCCTAGCGGGATGGGAAGAGACCCAGTACTTC
-,many,TRBV18,TRBJ2-1,CASSFQTPPEQFF,TGTGCCAGCTCATTCCAAACACCACCGGAGCAGTTCTTC
-,many,TRBV3-1,TRBJ1-4,CASSQGATTTNEKLFF,TGTGCCAGCAGCCAAGGGGCGACAACAACTAATGAAAAACTGTTTTTT
-,many,TRBV10-3,TRBJ2-1,CAIRRDQGFYNEQFF,TGTGCCATCAGGAGGGACCAGGGGTTCTACAATGAGCAGTTCTTC
-,many,TRBV6-2/TRBV6-3,TRBJ1-5,CASSSMTHQPQHF,TGTGCCAGCAGTTCCATGACGCATCAGCCCCAGCATTTT
-,-,TRBV6-1,TRBJ1-2,CASSSGQLYGYTF,TGTGCCAGCAGCTCGGGACAACTCTATGGCTACACCTTC
-,many,TRBV28,TRBJ2-3,CASSPGRGPTDTQYF,TGTGCCAGCAGCCCGGGGAGGGGGCCCACAGATACGCAGTATTTT
-,-,TRBV30,TRBJ2-7,CAWSDSPWYEQYF,TGTGCCTGGTCTGACAGTCCTTGGTACGAGCAGTACTTC
TRBD2,many,TRBV12-3/TRBV12-4,TRBJ2-1,CASRASGRAFNEQFF,TGTGCCAGCAGGGCAAGCGGGAGGGCCTTCAATGAGCAGTTCTTC
TRBD1,many,TRBV12-5,TRBJ2-1,CASGLMTGTNEQFF,TGTGCTAGTGGTTTGATGACAGGGACCAATGAGCAGTTCTTC
-,-,TRBV7-9,TRBJ2-7,CASSFLTPYEQYF,TGTGCCAGCAGCTTTCTTACCCCCTACGAGCAGTACTTC
-,many,TRBV3-1,TRBJ2-5,CASSPSGETQYF,TGTGCCAGCAGCCCCTCCGGGGAGACCCAGTACTTC
TRBD1,many,TRBV28,TRBJ1-4,CASSQMDREGKLFF,TGTGCCAGCAGTCAGATGGACAGGGAGGGAAAACTGTTTTTT
-,many,TRBV7-3,TRBJ2-1,CASSLRGDNPSYNEQFF,TGTGCCAGCAGCTTACGGGGGGACAATCCCTCCTACAATGAGCAGTTCTTC
TRBD2,many,TRBV30,TRBJ2-1,CALVASGNEQFF,TGTGCCCTGGTGGCTAGCGGGAATGAGCAGTTCTTC
TRBD2,few,TRBV19,TRBJ2-7,CASSISGGEGYEQYF,TGTGCCAGTAGTATATCGGGTGGGGAGGGCTACGAGCAGTACTTC
-,few,TRBV5-4,TRBJ2-7,CASSFTSSEQYF,TGTGCCAGCAGCTTCACTTCCTCGGAGCAGTACTTC
-,many,TRBV15,TRBJ2-7,CATSRASSYEQYF,TGTGCCACCAGCAGAGCCAGTTCCTACGAGCAGTACTTC
-,many,TRBV6-1,TRBJ2-5,CASRLGGEVTETQYF,TGTGCCAGCAGGTTAGGGGGAGAAGTCACAGAGACCCAGTACTTC
-,many,TRBV19,TRBJ2-7,CASSIVWQVTYEQYF,TGTGCCAGTAGTATAGTGTGGCAGGTAACCTACGAGCAGTACTTC
-,many,TRBV6-1,TRBJ2-5,CASRGPLQETQYF,TGTGCCAGCAGGGGACCCCTTCAAGAGACCCAGTACTTC
-,many,TRBV20-1,TRBJ2-1,CSARTDGEQFF,TGCAGTGCAAGGACTGACGGCGAGCAGTTCTTC
TRBD1,many,TRBV28,TRBJ2-7,CASSSLDRSTTYEQYF,TGTGCCAGCAGTTCTCTGGACAGGTCAACAACCTACGAGCAGTACTTC
-,many,TRBV10-2,TRBJ2-1,CASRATDLSTNEQFF,TGCGCCAGCAGAGCGACGGATTTATCCACCAATGAGCAGTTCTTC
TRBD2,-,TRBV11-1,TRBJ2-1,CASSYTSGSFDEQFF,TGTGCCAGCAGCTACACTAGCGGGAGTTTTGATGAGCAGTTCTTC
-,many,TRBV27,TRBJ2-7,CASRPGPNYEQYF,TGTGCCAGCAGACCGGGACCGAACTACGAGCAGTACTTC
-,many,TRBV7-3,TRBJ1-1,CASSLQGPNTEAFF,TGTGCCAGCAGCCTCCAGGGGCCAAACACTGAAGCTTTCTTT
TRBD1,many,TRBV28,TRBJ2-7,CASRTGQGSHEQYF,TGTGCCAGCAGAACGGGACAGGGGTCCCACGAGCAGTACTTC
-,many,TRBV20-1,TRBJ2-1,CSAHRLYNEQFF,TGCAGTGCTCATAGACTCTACAATGAGCAGTTCTTC
-,many,TRBV6-1,TRBJ2-3,CASSEGQGRSRDTQYF,TGTGCCAGCAGTGAAGGACAAGGAAGGAGTCGGGATACGCAGTATTTT
-,-,TRBV29-1,TRBJ2-7,CSVAGTAKSYEQYF,TGCAGCGTTGCCGGGACTGCAAAGTCCTACGAGCAGTACTTC
TRBD2,few,TRBV27,TRBJ2-7,CASSLDGLAGTYEQYF,TGTGCCAGCAGTTTAGACGGACTAGCGGGGACCTACGAGCAGTACTTC
-,many,TRBV6-1,TRBJ1-1,CASHWATNTEAFF,TGTGCCAGCCATTGGGCGACAAACACTGAAGCTTTCTTT
TRBD2,many,TRBV3-1,TRBJ2-1,CASSSTSGRDYNEQFF,TGTGCCAGCAGCTCCACTAGCGGGAGGGACTACAATGAGCAGTTCTTC
TRBD2,many,TRBV18,TRBJ2-1,CASSPGTSGIQQFF,TGTGCCAGCTCACCAGGGACTAGCGGGATACAGCAGTTCTTC
-,-,TRBV30,TRBJ2-7,CACSGRMAEQYF,TGTGCCTGTTCAGGTAGGATGGCCGAGCAGTACTTC
-,-,TRBV24-1,TRBJ2-7,CATSDGGRGRYEQYF,TGTGCCACCAGTGATGGGGGAAGGGGCCGATACGAGCAGTACTTC
TRBD2,many,TRBV29-1,TRBJ2-1,CSWGLGTNEQFF,TGCAGCTGGGGACTAGGAACCAATGAGCAGTTCTTC